A selection of T cell receptor beta chains follows, all from one sample in a study of monozygotic twins with inflammatory bowel disease. With the 5' RACE reads reprocessed, TCRdb shows one record per CDR3 protein and no DNA. The sample table includes about 300,000 distinct CDR3 sequences. The sample was blood. These receptors all stem from a human donor with ulcerative colitis or Crohn's disease, or a healthy co-twin of an affected twin (not recorded which). CDR3s include the opening cysteine and the closing phenylalanine or tryptophan. The order of the fields is V gene, J gene, CDR3 protein.

>TRBV4-3|TRBJ2-2
CASSQWDRGPRVGLFF
>TRBV5-5|TRBJ1-6
CASSLIPAAGTYNSPLHF
>TRBV5-4|TRBJ2-3
CASSLDASGTDTQYF
>TRBV20-1|TRBJ2-1
CSARVASGGEQFF
>TRBV4-2|TRBJ2-1
CASSRPSGTGEQFF
>TRBV7-2|TRBJ2-2
CASSFDYSGELFF
>TRBV28|TRBJ1-6
CASSLLGREDSPLHF
>TRBV20-1|TRBJ1-6
CSARRGGVGSPLHF
>TRBV9|TRBJ2-3
CASSSKGTSGRITDTQYF
>TRBV27|TRBJ1-6
CASSATGISPLHF
>TRBV20-1|TRBJ2-7
CSADVAGVRYEQYF
>TRBV12-3/TRBV12-4|TRBJ1-1
CASKRAQGLNTEAFF
>TRBV5-1|TRBJ2-1
CASSLEQEQFF
>TRBV29-1|TRBJ2-1
CSVERSSYNEQLF
>TRBV20-1|TRBJ2-7
CSLPPGGLSAEQYF